This is a list of T cell receptor beta chains from one sample in a study of Graves' ophthalmopathy and Graves' hyperthyroidism. TCRdb called the multiplex PCR reads again in MiXCR, with one record for every CDR3 protein. Seen here are over a million distinct CDR3 sequences, about 36% observed once, and the top ten hold around 10%. The sequenced sample consisted of peripheral blood or thyroid tissue (not recorded which). The receptors were sampled from an adult man with Graves' hyperthyroidism. Each CDR3 is given with its conserved first and last residue. A D gene is named only where the DNA matches it firmly. Some rows have no size entry. The others give once, few or many, or a class for an expanded clone.

TRBD2	TRBJ2-7	TRBV29-1	many	14	TGCAGCGTTGGGACTAGCGACCCTTCGCACGAGCAGTACTTC	CSVGTSDPSHEQYF
.	TRBJ2-5	TRBV24-1	few	15	TGTGCCACCAGTGATAGGGCTAGCTTCAAAGAGACCCAGTACTTC	CATSDRASFKETQYF
.	TRBJ2-7	TRBV19	few	14	TGTGCCAGTACCTTGGACAGATACTCCTACGAGCAGTACTTC	CASTLDRYSYEQYF
.	TRBJ2-7	TRBV6-1	.	13	TGTGCCAGCACGAGACCGAGCTCCTACGAGCAGTACTTC	CASTRPSSYEQYF
TRBD1	TRBJ1-2	TRBV20-1	.	12	TGCAGTGTTCCGGACAGGGAAGATGGCTACACCTTC	CSVPDREDGYTF
TRBD1	TRBJ2-7	TRBV5-6	few	14	TGTGCCAGCAGCTTGATGGACAGGTCCTACGAGCAGTACTTC	CASSLMDRSYEQYF
.	TRBJ2-5	TRBV7-9	.	18	.	CASSFYICSGGAPETQYF
TRBD2	TRBJ2-5	TRBV25-1	.	16	TGTGCCAGCAGTGAAAGGGCTAGCGGGGGCGGAGAGACCCAGTACTTC	CASSERASGGGETQYF
TRBD2	TRBJ2-5	TRBV2	.	15	TGTGCCAGCAGTCCTAGCGGGGCCAAGGGGGAGACCCAGTACTTC	CASSPSGAKGETQYF
TRBD1	TRBJ1-1	TRBV14	.	15	TGTGCCAGCAGCCAGATCCCTGGAGGACAGGGAAGGGCTTTCTTT	CASSQIPGGQGRAFF
TRBD2	TRBJ2-5	TRBV6-5	.	16	TGTGCCAGCAGTTACGAGCTAGCGGGAGTTCCTGAGGCCCAGTACTTC	CASSYELAGVPEAQYF
.	TRBJ1-5	TRBV6-2/TRBV6-3	few	12	TGTGCCAGCAGTTTTCACATGGGGCCCCAGCATTTT	CASSFHMGPQHF
.	TRBJ2-2	TRBV5-5	few	14	TGTGCCAGCAGCACCCTTCGGGACTTCGGGGAGCTGTTTTTT	CASSTLRDFGELFF
.	TRBJ2-7	TRBV14	many	15	TGTGCCAGCAGCAAAACAGGTGTTGAGACGTACGAGCAGTACTTC	CASSKTGVETYEQYF
.	TRBJ1-1	TRBV25-1	many	13	TGTGCCAGCATAAACAGATTGAACACTGAAGCTTTCTTT	CASINRLNTEAFF
TRBD1	TRBJ1-2	TRBV7-9	many	15	TGTGCCAGCAGCACGACAACAGGGGGCAAGGATGGCTACACCTTC	CASSTTTGGKDGYTF
.	TRBJ2-7	TRBV5-1	many	14	TGCGCCAGCAGCCTAAGGACGGTAGCCTACGAGCAGTACTTC	CASSLRTVAYEQYF
.	TRBJ1-2	TRBV6-6	many	14	TGTGCCAGCAGTTACGGGGGGGGAATGGGAGCCTACACCTTC	CASSYGGGMGAYTF
.	TRBJ1-1	TRBV9	many	14	TGTGCCAGCAGCGTAGAGGCGGGTCAGGGGGAAGCTTTCTTT	CASSVEAGQGEAFF
.	TRBJ1-1	TRBV7-2	many	14	TGTGCCAGCAGTCAAGAGGTCCGGAACACTGAAGCTTTCTTT	CASSQEVRNTEAFF
.	TRBJ1-1	TRBV6-6	many	13	TGTGCCAGCAGTTACTTCCAGGGTACAGAAGCTTTCTTT	CASSYFQGTEAFF
.	TRBJ1-2	TRBV29-1	.	13	TGCAGCGTTGAAGCACACGGGGGAGATGGCTACACCTTC	CSVEAHGGDGYTF
.	TRBJ2-7	TRBV7-9	.	16	TGTGCCAGCAGCGTTGAATCTTTGGACAGCCCCTACGAGCAGTACTTC	CASSVESLDSPYEQYF
TRBD1	TRBJ1-1	TRBV5-1	.	12	TGCGCCAGCAAAACAGGGGGCACTGAAGCTTTCTTT	CASKTGGTEAFF
TRBD2	TRBJ2-5	TRBV10-3	many	14	TGTGCCATCAGTGAGGGTAGCGGGAAAGAGACCCAGTACTTC	CAISEGSGKETQYF
TRBD2	TRBJ2-5	TRBV25-1	.	15	TGTGCCAGCCGGGGGGGAAGCGGAGCGCAAGAGACCCAGTACTTC	CASRGGSGAQETQYF
TRBD2	TRBJ2-7	TRBV7-2	many	15	TGTGCCAGCAGCTCATCGGGACTAGCGGCATACGAGCAGTACTTC	CASSSSGLAAYEQYF
TRBD1	TRBJ1-1	TRBV29-1	few	12	TGCAGCGTTGGGCCGACAGGGGCCGAAGCTTTCTTT	CSVGPTGAEAFF
TRBD2	TRBJ2-2	TRBV11-3	few	17	TGTGCCAGCAGCCGGGCGCCGGGACTAGCGGTAGGCGGGGAGCTGTTTTTT	CASSRAPGLAVGGELFF
.	TRBJ1-2	TRBV10-3	.	14	TGTGCCAGCCGGGGGGCTTGGTTACCCTATGGCTACACCTTC	CASRGAWLPYGYTF
TRBD1	TRBJ2-5	TRBV7-2	.	15	TGTGCCAGCAGTCAACCCCGGACAGGTTTGGGGACCCAGTACTTC	CASSQPRTGLGTQYF